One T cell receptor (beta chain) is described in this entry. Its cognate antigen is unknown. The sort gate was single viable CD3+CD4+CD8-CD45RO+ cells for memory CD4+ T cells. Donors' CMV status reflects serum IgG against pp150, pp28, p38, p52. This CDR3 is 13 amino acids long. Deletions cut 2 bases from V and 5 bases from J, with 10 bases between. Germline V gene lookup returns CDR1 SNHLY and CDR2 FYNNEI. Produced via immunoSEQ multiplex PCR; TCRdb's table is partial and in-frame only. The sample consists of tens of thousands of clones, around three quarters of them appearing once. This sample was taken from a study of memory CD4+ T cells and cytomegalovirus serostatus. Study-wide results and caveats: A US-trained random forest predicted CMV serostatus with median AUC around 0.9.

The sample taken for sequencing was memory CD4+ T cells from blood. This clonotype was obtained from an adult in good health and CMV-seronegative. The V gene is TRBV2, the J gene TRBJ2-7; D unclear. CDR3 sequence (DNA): TGTGCCAGCAGTGAAAGTTTTAGCCACGAGCAGTACTTC. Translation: CASSESFSHEQYF.